This T cell receptor beta chain stems from a study of shared clonotypes between healthy human individuals. Donors had no recently reported acute infections or vaccinations and were HIV-negative. All of the donors resided in Nashville, Tennessee, and each was a Caucasian adult. Genomic DNA of every subset was divided equally among multiple immunoSEQ plates. In the study's own analysis: Filtering differed, since immunoSEQ gave only junction sequences and no quality scores. Sequenced by immunoSEQ multiplex PCR; TCRdb stores in-frame clones only, minus some. The V and J calls and clone size are taken from that table; D and trimming were inferred from the DNA. The sample records hundreds of thousands of clones, around 79% being singletons. This clone was counted once. The germline V gene encodes CDR1 SGHTA and CDR2 FQGTGA. V dropped 0 bases and J dropped 2 bases, with 16 bases sitting between them. There are 17 residues in the CDR3.

The rearrangement uses TRBV7-3 and TRBJ1-1; maybe TRBD1 (6 bases). This TCR derives from a woman aged 40 to 50 in good health. Some clones in this sample may be carry-over from other donors' samples. What was sequenced was PBMCs. The CDR3 reads CASSLTDTGFYNTEAFF. The CDR3 DNA follows: TGTGCCAGCAGCTTAACTGATACAGGGTTTTATAACACTGAAGCTTTCTTT.